These 12 T cell receptor beta chains originate from one sample sequenced in a study of blood T cell repertoires in COVID-19. Generated by immunoSEQ multiplex PCR, the TCRdb table keeps only in-frame clones and is missing some. Of 210,000 or so clones detected, under 85% appear once; the ten largest clones hold 1.3%. Sequencing used peripheral blood. The receptor source for this set is a woman in her 30s with COVID-19, enrolled during active disease.

The chain links TRBV7-3 to TRBJ1-4, with 9 bases identical to TRBD1. Germline loops: CDR1 SGHTA, CDR2 FQGTGA. The CDR3 sequence is 15 residues long. Germline trimming cut 5 bases from V and 8 bases from J; bases unmatched to any gene: 9. CDR3 nucleotide sequence: TGTGCCAGCAGCCCAACAGGGGGCAGAGGAGAAAAACTGTTTTTT. It translates to CASSPTGGRGEKLFF.

In DNA form, the CDR3 reads TGTGCCAGCAGAAGCGGAGGCGAGATTACCTACGAGCAGTACTTC. Translated, it gives CASRSGGEITYEQYF. The gene calls are TRBV5-5 and TRBJ2-7; D might be TRBD2 (5 bases). Trimming stripped 5 bases from V and 2 bases from J, with 17 bases between. The CDR3 runs to 15 residues. The germline gives CDR1 SGHKS, CDR2 YYEKEE (reference sequence).

The V and J genes are TRBV18 and TRBJ2-5, with TRBD1 as a possible D gene (5 bases). The CDR3 consists of 14 residues. The germline V gene has CDR1 KGHSH and CDR2 LQKENI. V was cut by 6 bases and J by 4 bases, with 15 bases left in between. As DNA, the CDR3 is TGTGCCAGCTCGCCAACAGCAGGGCGAGAGACCCAGTACTTC. Residues: CASSPTAGRETQYF.

The chain employs TRBV10-3 and TRBJ2-2, with TRBD2 as a possible D gene (6 bases). The V gene's germline CDR1 is ENHRY and CDR2 SYGVKD. Between the trimmed V and J ends, which lost 2 bases and 1 base, there was a span of 17 bases. The CDR3 totals 18 residues. This CDR3 reads CAISEGLPPNLNTGELFF. The CDR3 nucleotides read TGTGCCATCAGTGAGGGACTACCCCCCAATCTGAACACCGGGGAGCTGTTTTTT.

This clone was observed once. Other nucleotide sequences in the sample specify the same CDR3. The rearrangement links TRBV5-1 to TRBJ1-1; 9 bases map to TRBD1. The germline V gene has CDR1 SGHRS and CDR2 YFSETQ. The CDR3 is 17 amino acids. Unmatched junction bases numbered 13, after V lost 4 bases and J lost 3 bases. For the CDR3, the DNA is TGCGCCAGCAGCCCGGGACAGGGAGGGTCCGGGCACACTGAAGCTTTCTTT. This codes for CASSPGQGGSGHTEAFF.

This clone was seen once. The chain is built from TRBV9 and TRBJ1-4, with 9 bases fitting TRBD1. This CDR3 has 16 residues. The germline CDR1 and CDR2 sequences are SGDLS and YYNGEE. Germline trimming cut 4 bases from V and 8 bases from J; bases unmatched to any gene: 12. In nucleotides, the CDR3 is TGTGCCAGCAGCCCTCGGGACAGGGCATCTGAGGAAAAACTGTTTTTT. Protein: CASSPRDRASEEKLFF.

The rearrangement uses TRBV5-4 and TRBJ1-5, with TRBD1 identical over 7 bases. The CDR3 is made up of 14 amino acids. Germline V gene sequence: CDR1 SGHNT, CDR2 YYREEE (reference sequence). V lost 4 bases, J lost 2 bases, and 3 bases stayed unmatched. CDR3 sequence (DNA): TGTGCCAGCAGCCAAGGACAGGGCAATCAGCCCCAGCATTTT. Translation: CASSQGQGNQPQHF.

The V gene is TRBV18, the J gene TRBJ2-5, with 10 bases identical to TRBD1. With 1 base clipped from V and 5 bases from J, the junction kept 13 bases outside the gene matches. Germline CDR1 KGHSH, CDR2 LQKENI. The CDR3 contains 18 residues. CDR3 bases: TGTGCCAGCTCACCACGGGACAGGGGTAGAGCAGCCCCCGAGACCCAGTACTTC. Translation: CASSPRDRGRAAPETQYF.

V usage is TRBV9 and J usage is TRBJ2-1; TRBD1 aligns across 7 bases. Germline CDR1 SGDLS, CDR2 YYNGEE. With V trimmed by 5 bases and J by 3 bases, 11 bases remained unmatched. The CDR3 has 16 amino acids. The CDR3 spells CASSRGSGTDYNEQFF. The CDR3 DNA sequence: TGTGCCAGCAGTCGCGGGTCTGGGACAGACTACAATGAGCAGTTCTTC. Variable domain in full (rest from reference TRBV9 and TRBJ2-1): DSGVTQTPKHLITATGQRVTLRCSPRSGDLSVYWYQQSLDQGLQFLIQYYNGEERAKGNILERFSAQQFPDLHSELNLSSLELGDSALYFCASSRGSGTDYNEQFFGPGTRLTVL.

This clone was recorded a few times. CDR3 loop: CASSPLAGGLANNEQFF. CDR3 nucleotide sequence: TGTGCCAGCTCACCACTAGCGGGAGGGCTGGCGAACAATGAGCAGTTCTTC. The rearrangement links TRBV18 to TRBJ2-1; TRBD2 aligns across 11 bases. The trim removed 1 base at V and 5 bases at J, leaving 7 bases unmatched. CDR3 length equals 17 residues. Per germline, CDR1 KGHSH and CDR2 LQKENI.

The rearrangement uses TRBV6-1 and TRBJ2-5; D not resolved. CDR1 is MNHNS, CDR2 SASEGT, per germline. The V end was cut by 1 base, the J end by 5 bases, with 11 bases between. The CDR3 has 14 residues. CDR3 sequence (DNA): TGTGCCAGCAGTGAAGACTTCGTGAGGGAGACCCAGTACTTC. This translates into CASSEDFVRETQYF.

This clone was seen only once. The chain links TRBV29-1 to TRBJ1-1, with 11 bases aligning to TRBD1. CDR1 is SQVTM and CDR2 is ANQGSEA in the germline V gene. V was pared by 6 bases and J by 8 bases, with 5 bases of the junction left unmatched. The CDR3 runs 12 residues. CDR3 sequence (DNA): TGCAGCGTACGCCGGGACAGGGGGGAAGCTTTCTTT. It translates to CSVRRDRGEAFF. Looking up the rest from reference TRBV29-1 and TRBJ1-1 gives the full variable domain: SAVISQKPSRDICQRGTSLTIQCQVDSQVTMMFWYRQQPGQSLTLIATANQGSEATYESGFVIDKFPISRPNLTFSTLTVSNMSPEDSSIYLCSVRRDRGEAFFGQGTRLTVV.